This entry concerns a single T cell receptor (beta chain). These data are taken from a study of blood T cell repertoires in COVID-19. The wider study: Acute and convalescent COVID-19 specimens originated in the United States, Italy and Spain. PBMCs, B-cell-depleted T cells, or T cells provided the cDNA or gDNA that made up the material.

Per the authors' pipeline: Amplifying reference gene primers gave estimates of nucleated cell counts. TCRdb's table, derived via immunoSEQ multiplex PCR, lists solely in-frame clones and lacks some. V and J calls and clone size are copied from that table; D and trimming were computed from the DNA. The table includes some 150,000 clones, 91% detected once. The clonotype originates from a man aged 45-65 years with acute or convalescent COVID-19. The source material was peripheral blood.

The DNA for the CDR3 is TGTGCCAGCAGCCAAGTATATCCTTGGGGAGGGAGCACTGAAGCTTTCTTT. It translates to CASSQVYPWGGSTEAFF. J is TRBJ1-1 and V is TRBV14; D not resolved. V lost 1 base, J lost 4 bases, and 19 bases lay in between. The CDR3 covers 17 residues. Germline-derived CDR1 and CDR2 are SGHDN and FVKESK. The full variable domain, in which reference TRBV14 and TRBJ1-1 provide the parts outside the CDR3, is EAGVTQFPSHSVIEKGQTVTLRCDPISGHDNLYWYRRVMGKEIKFLLHFVKESKQDESGMPNNRFLAERTGGTYSTLKVQPAELEDSGVYFCASSQVYPWGGSTEAFFGQGTRLTVV.